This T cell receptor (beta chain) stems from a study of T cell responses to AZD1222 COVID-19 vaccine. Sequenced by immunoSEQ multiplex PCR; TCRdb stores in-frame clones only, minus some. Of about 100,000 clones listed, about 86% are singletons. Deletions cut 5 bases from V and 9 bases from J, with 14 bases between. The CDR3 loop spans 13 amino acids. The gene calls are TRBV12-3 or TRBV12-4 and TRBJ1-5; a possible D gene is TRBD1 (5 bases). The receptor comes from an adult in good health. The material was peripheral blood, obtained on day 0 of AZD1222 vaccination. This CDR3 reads CASSTRDGGPQHF. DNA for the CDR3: TGTGCCAGCAGTACTAGGGACGGGGGGCCCCAGCATTTT.